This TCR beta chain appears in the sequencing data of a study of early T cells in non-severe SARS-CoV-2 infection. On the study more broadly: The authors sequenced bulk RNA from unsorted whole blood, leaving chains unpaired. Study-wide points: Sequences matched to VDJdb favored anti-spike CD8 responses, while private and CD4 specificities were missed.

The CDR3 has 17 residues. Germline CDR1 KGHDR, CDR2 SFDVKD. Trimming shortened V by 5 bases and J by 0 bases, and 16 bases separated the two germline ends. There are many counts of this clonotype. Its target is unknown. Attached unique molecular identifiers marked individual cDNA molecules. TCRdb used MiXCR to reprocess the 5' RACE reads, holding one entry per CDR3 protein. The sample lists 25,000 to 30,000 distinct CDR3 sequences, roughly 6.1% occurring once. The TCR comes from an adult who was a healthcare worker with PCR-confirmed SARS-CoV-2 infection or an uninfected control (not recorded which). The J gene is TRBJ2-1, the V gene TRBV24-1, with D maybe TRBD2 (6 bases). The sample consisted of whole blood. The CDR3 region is CATSGPGLTSSYNEQFF. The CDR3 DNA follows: TGTGCCACCAGTGGGCCGGGACTTACGAGCTCCTACAATGAGCAGTTCTTC.